This T cell receptor (beta chain) was profiled in a study of blood T cells in healthy people across ages. Study-wide findings and caveats: Per million T cells, the diversity of TCR beta decreased roughly linearly as age advanced. Long-lived and aged donors differed, with more naive CD4+ cells and higher diversity in the long-lived.

Donors were healthy Caucasian individuals from Russia aged roughly 6 to 95. Extraction yielded at least 5.5 micrograms of total RNA per sample. Using a J-beta primer mix together with a sample-barcoded 5' primer, a second PCR was run for roughly 6 to 11 cycles. TCRdb reanalysed the 5' RACE reads using MiXCR and keeps one entry per CDR3 protein. This table holds roughly 500,000 distinct CDR3 sequences, about 25% found once. Germline CDR1 reads MNHEY; CDR2 reads SVGEGT. The CDR3 spans 14 residues. Trimming at V came to 4 bases and at J to 5 bases, leaving 5 bases not matched to a gene. Of note for this clonotype: Its antigen is not identified.

Source material: blood. This TCR was recovered from a woman aged 70-85 years in good health. This chain joins TRBV6-2 or TRBV6-3 and TRBJ2-5, with 9 bases matching TRBD2. The CDR3 protein is CASSFSGTSETQYF. The CDR3 bases are TGTGCCAGCAGTTTCTCCGGGACTAGCGAGACCCAGTACTTC.